Listed below are T cell receptor beta chains from one sample, sequenced in a study of Graves' ophthalmopathy and Graves' hyperthyroidism. TCRdb redid the calling of the multiplex PCR reads with MiXCR, one entry per CDR3 protein. The sample includes around 520,000 distinct CDR3 sequences, about 35% seen only once; the top ten take about 4%. Sequenced input: peripheral blood or thyroid tissue (not recorded which). The origin of the receptors is an adult man with Graves' hyperthyroidism. CDR3s include the opening cysteine and the closing phenylalanine or tryptophan. Fields, in order: clone size, J gene, D gene, V gene, CDR3 protein, CDR3 DNA. The D gene is left open where the match is weak. The size field is filled for only some rows; it gives once, few, many or a size class.

clone size: .; J gene: TRBJ1-1; D gene: TRBD1; V gene: TRBV5-4; CDR3 protein: CASTRTGTNTEAFF; CDR3 DNA: TGTGCCAGCACCCGGACAGGGACGAACACTGAAGCTTTCTTT
clone size: .; J gene: TRBJ2-7; D gene: TRBD1; V gene: TRBV5-1; CDR3 protein: CASSLGGTDNEQYF; CDR3 DNA: TGCGCCAGCAGCTTGGGAGGGACAGACAATGAGCAGTACTTC
clone size: .; J gene: TRBJ1-1; D gene: TRBD1; V gene: TRBV2; CDR3 protein: CASSQTGGITEAFF; CDR3 DNA: TGTGCCAGCAGTCAGACAGGGGGGATCACTGAAGCTTTCTTT
clone size: many; J gene: TRBJ2-7; D gene: .; V gene: TRBV29-1; CDR3 protein: CSVEAGRAGREQYF; CDR3 DNA: TGCAGCGTTGAAGCCGGCAGGGCAGGGCGCGAGCAGTACTTC
clone size: .; J gene: TRBJ1-2; D gene: .; V gene: TRBV19; CDR3 protein: CASSTEHGLTDGYTF; CDR3 DNA: TGTGCCAGTAGTACGGAACACGGCCTGACGGATGGCTACACCTTC
clone size: many; J gene: TRBJ2-5; D gene: .; V gene: TRBV29-1; CDR3 protein: CSVGAGETQYF; CDR3 DNA: TGCAGCGTTGGGGCAGGAGAGACCCAGTACTTC
clone size: few; J gene: TRBJ1-4; D gene: .; V gene: TRBV10-3; CDR3 protein: CASDGRRAPNEKLFF; CDR3 DNA: TGTGCCTCCGATGGGCGACGGGCCCCTAATGAAAAACTGTTTTTT
clone size: .; J gene: TRBJ2-2; D gene: TRBD2; V gene: TRBV7-8; CDR3 protein: CASSALTSGTNTGELFF; CDR3 DNA: TGTGCCAGCAGCGCTCTTACTAGCGGGACTAACACCGGGGAGCTGTTTTTT
clone size: .; J gene: TRBJ2-5; D gene: TRBD2; V gene: TRBV7-9; CDR3 protein: CASSTPSGGETQYF; CDR3 DNA: TGTGCCAGCAGCACTCCTAGCGGGGGGGAGACCCAGTACTTC
clone size: few; J gene: TRBJ2-2; D gene: TRBD2; V gene: TRBV10-3; CDR3 protein: CAIRGLAGGISGTGELFF; CDR3 DNA: TGTGCCATCAGGGGACTAGCGGGAGGAATTAGTGGCACCGGGGAGCTGTTTTTT
clone size: .; J gene: TRBJ2-1; D gene: .; V gene: TRBV2; CDR3 protein: CASSEEQEPYNEQFF; CDR3 DNA: TGTGCCAGCAGTGAAGAACAGGAACCCTACAATGAGCAGTTCTTC
clone size: few; J gene: TRBJ2-5; D gene: .; V gene: TRBV29-1; CDR3 protein: CSVEKVYQETQYF; CDR3 DNA: TGCAGCGTGGAGAAGGTTTACCAAGAGACCCAGTACTTC
clone size: .; J gene: TRBJ2-7; D gene: TRBD1; V gene: TRBV29-1; CDR3 protein: CSVDYAGTATYYEQYF; CDR3 DNA: TGCAGCGTTGACTACGCCGGGACAGCTACCTACTACGAGCAGTACTTC
clone size: once; J gene: TRBJ2-5; D gene: .; V gene: TRBV2; CDR3 protein: CASSFFQGRAETQYF; CDR3 DNA: TGTGCCAGCAGTTTCTTCCAGGGGAGGGCAGAGACCCAGTACTTC
clone size: .; J gene: TRBJ2-1; D gene: TRBD1; V gene: TRBV29-1; CDR3 protein: CSVEAEDRGRVDEQFF; CDR3 DNA: TGCAGCGTTGAAGCCGAGGACAGGGGGCGGGTCGATGAGCAGTTCTTC
clone size: many; J gene: TRBJ1-4; D gene: .; V gene: TRBV6-1; CDR3 protein: CASKENEKLFF; CDR3 DNA: TGTGCCAGCAAAGAGAATGAAAAACTGTTTTTT
clone size: .; J gene: TRBJ2-6; D gene: .; V gene: TRBV2; CDR3 protein: CASTSGGANVLTF; CDR3 DNA: TGTGCCAGCACCAGCGGGGGGGCCAACGTCCTGACTTTC
clone size: .; J gene: TRBJ2-5; D gene: TRBD1; V gene: TRBV5-1; CDR3 protein: CASSWGTSGTGAKETQYF; CDR3 DNA: TGCGCCAGCAGCTGGGGAACCTCCGGGACAGGGGCGAAAGAGACCCAGTACTTC
clone size: .; J gene: TRBJ2-5; D gene: TRBD2; V gene: TRBV24-1; CDR3 protein: CAIHSGRAGETQYF; CDR3 DNA: TGTGCCATCCATAGCGGGAGGGCCGGAGAGACCCAGTACTTC
clone size: .; J gene: TRBJ1-5; D gene: TRBD1; V gene: TRBV12-3/TRBV12-4; CDR3 protein: CASSGETGTGQETQHF; CDR3 DNA: TGTGCCAGCAGTGGGGAGACCGGGACAGGGCAAGAGACCCAGCATTTT
clone size: .; J gene: TRBJ1-1; D gene: TRBD1; V gene: TRBV28; CDR3 protein: CASGTGELEAFF; CDR3 DNA: TGTGCCAGTGGGACAGGGGAGCTCGAAGCTTTCTTT
clone size: many; J gene: TRBJ1-4; D gene: TRBD1; V gene: TRBV24-1; CDR3 protein: CATMTGYRRTGEGSTNEKLFF; CDR3 DNA: TGTGCCACCATGACCGGATACAGGCGGACAGGGGAGGGTTCAACTAATGAAAAACTGTTTTTT
clone size: few; J gene: TRBJ1-1; D gene: .; V gene: TRBV20-1; CDR3 protein: CSARVPGSNMNTEAFF; CDR3 DNA: TGCAGTGCTAGAGTTCCGGGGAGCAACATGAACACTGAAGCTTTCTTT
clone size: many; J gene: TRBJ2-7; D gene: .; V gene: TRBV6-2/TRBV6-3; CDR3 protein: CASSTGISYEQYF; CDR3 DNA: TGTGCCAGCAGTACCGGAATTTCCTACGAGCAGTACTTC
clone size: .; J gene: TRBJ2-5; D gene: TRBD2; V gene: TRBV6-1; CDR3 protein: CASSNWQGRAETQYF; CDR3 DNA: TGTGCCAGCAGTAACTGGCAAGGGAGGGCTGAGACCCAGTACTTC
clone size: .; J gene: TRBJ1-2; D gene: .; V gene: TRBV10-3; CDR3 protein: CAISESPGLGERNGYTF; CDR3 DNA: TGTGCCATCAGTGAGTCACCGGGGCTAGGGGAGCGCAATGGCTACACCTTC
clone size: .; J gene: TRBJ2-3; D gene: .; V gene: TRBV13; CDR3 protein: CASSLGPGESDTQYF; CDR3 DNA: TGTGCCAGCAGCTTAGGTCCGGGGGAATCAGATACGCAGTATTTT
clone size: many; J gene: TRBJ1-5; D gene: .; V gene: TRBV7-9; CDR3 protein: CASSPDGKNQPQHF; CDR3 DNA: TGTGCCAGCAGCCCGGACGGGAAAAATCAGCCCCAGCATTTT
clone size: many; J gene: TRBJ1-3; D gene: TRBD1; V gene: TRBV13; CDR3 protein: CASSTLQGATGGNTIYF; CDR3 DNA: TGTGCCAGCAGCACATTACAGGGGGCGACGGGCGGAAACACCATATATTTT
clone size: many; J gene: TRBJ1-5; D gene: .; V gene: TRBV20-1; CDR3 protein: CSASLRGRSLSNQPQHF; CDR3 DNA: TGCAGTGCTAGTCTCAGAGGTCGTTCGTTAAGCAATCAGCCCCAGCATTTT
clone size: many; J gene: TRBJ2-5; D gene: .; V gene: TRBV7-2; CDR3 protein: CASSLVGPIGETQYF; CDR3 DNA: TGTGCCAGCAGCTTAGTGGGCCCCATTGGAGAGACCCAGTACTTC
clone size: many; J gene: TRBJ2-4; D gene: TRBD1; V gene: TRBV15; CDR3 protein: CATSRPRTGRDIQYF; CDR3 DNA: TGTGCCACCAGCAGACCCAGGACAGGGAGAGACATTCAGTACTTC
clone size: many; J gene: TRBJ1-1; D gene: .; V gene: TRBV7-9; CDR3 protein: CASSPYRLIMNTEAFF; CDR3 DNA: TGTGCCAGCAGCCCCTACCGTCTAATCATGAACACTGAAGCTTTCTTT
clone size: once; J gene: TRBJ2-7; D gene: .; V gene: TRBV24-1; CDR3 protein: CATSDPRDAPYEQYF; CDR3 DNA: TGTGCCACCAGTGATCCCCGGGACGCCCCCTACGAGCAGTACTTC
clone size: many; J gene: TRBJ2-7; D gene: TRBD1; V gene: TRBV5-6; CDR3 protein: CASSRKTGEMGYEQYF; CDR3 DNA: TGTGCCAGCAGCCGAAAGACAGGGGAAATGGGCTACGAGCAGTACTTC
clone size: many; J gene: TRBJ2-5; D gene: .; V gene: TRBV10-3; CDR3 protein: CAIRPGDQETQYF; CDR3 DNA: TGTGCCATCCGACCAGGAGATCAAGAGACCCAGTACTTC
clone size: .; J gene: TRBJ1-1; D gene: TRBD1; V gene: TRBV7-2; CDR3 protein: CASSPQGGGNEAFF; CDR3 DNA: TGCGCCAGCAGCCCACAGGGGGGAGGCAATGAAGCTTTCTTT
clone size: many; J gene: TRBJ1-2; D gene: .; V gene: TRBV6-1; CDR3 protein: CASSDTWRGYTF; CDR3 DNA: TGTGCCAGCAGTGATACGTGGCGGGGCTACACCTTC
clone size: many; J gene: TRBJ1-2; D gene: TRBD1; V gene: TRBV20-1; CDR3 protein: CSASLDRGDRGYTF; CDR3 DNA: TGCAGTGCTAGCCTTGACAGGGGGGATAGGGGCTACACCTTC
clone size: many; J gene: TRBJ2-2; D gene: TRBD2; V gene: TRBV20-1; CDR3 protein: CSARAGGHTGELFF; CDR3 DNA: TGCAGTGCTAGAGCGGGGGGTCACACCGGGGAGCTGTTTTTT
clone size: .; J gene: TRBJ2-3; D gene: .; V gene: TRBV2; CDR3 protein: CASSELRDSTDTQYF; CDR3 DNA: TGTGCCAGCAGTGAATTGCGGGATAGCACAGATACGCAGTATTTT
clone size: many; J gene: TRBJ2-7; D gene: .; V gene: TRBV19; CDR3 protein: CATQQSPYEQYF; CDR3 DNA: TGTGCCACCCAGCAGAGCCCCTACGAGCAGTACTTC
clone size: few; J gene: TRBJ2-1; D gene: .; V gene: TRBV2; CDR3 protein: CASSEARTEQFF; CDR3 DNA: TGTGCCAGCAGTGAAGCGCGGACTGAGCAGTTCTTC